Described below is a single T cell receptor beta chain sequence and its context. This clonotype was found many times. No cognate antigen has been identified for it. The sample holds no much larger clone one base away, and base qualities are not on file. The library came from RT-PCR. TCRdb lists the instrument as Illumina HiSeq 2500. TCRdb cleaned the public reads at Q25 with fastp, built clones with MiXCR and kept in-frame beta chains. Every CDR3 protein is listed once, alongside the most common genes and DNA of its rows. The sample includes about 180,000 distinct CDR3 sequences, with around 9.2% observed a single time. In total, the top ten clones hold about 11% of the sample. After removal of 7 bases from V and 6 bases from J, the junction retains 7 bases not matched to a gene. Measured from the cysteine to the phenylalanine, the CDR3 is 12 residues long. The CDR3 DNA has 36 bases and is translated from base 1. CDR1 and CDR2, per the germline V gene (reference sequence), are DFQATT and SNEGSKA.

This sample was included in a study of response to subunit inactivated influenza vaccine (dated by TCRdb to the late 2010s). General notes on the study: To follow how T cells responded to a trivalent subunit inactivated influenza vaccine, the researchers relied on deep quantitative profiling of the T cell receptor repertoire. What the study reported, not specific to this receptor: The authors suggested that each seasonal influenza vaccination may recruit only a limited number of new T cells.

The chain employs TRBV20-1 and TRBJ2-7, and 9 junction bases match TRBD1. The clonotype originates from a man aged 45 to 65 who received an inactivated influenza vaccine. Donor details come from another sample of the same person, matched by shared clones. Sequenced material: non-naive T cells sorted from PBMCs, taken on the day of vaccination. The cell subset or site tag for this specimen amounts to: memory T cell fraction. The bases read TGCAGTGGTCAGGACAGGGGAGGCGAGCAGTACTTC. This translates into CSGQDRGGEQYF.